This is a list of T cell receptor beta chains from one sample in a study of blood T cell repertoires in COVID-19. Some clones are missing from TCRdb's copy, which holds only in-frame ones; the method was immunoSEQ multiplex PCR. Among 210,000 or so clones, 80% were seen once, and the ten largest hold over 7%. Input material: PBMCs or T cells enriched from blood (not recorded which). These receptor sequences come from a middle-aged woman with acute COVID-19. The CDR3 runs from the conserved cysteine through the conserved F or W. Each record gives: clone size, V gene, J gene, D gene, CDR3 DNA, CDR3 protein. The D gene is left open where the match is weak. The size of a clone is reported for some rows only, either as once, few or many, or as a class for expanded clones.

clone size: NA; V gene: TRBV28; J gene: TRBJ2-3; D gene: NA; CDR3 DNA: TGTGCCAGCAGTTTTAGGGACAAGAGCACAGATACGCAGTATTTT; CDR3 protein: CASSFRDKSTDTQYF
clone size: once; V gene: TRBV9; J gene: TRBJ2-5; D gene: NA; CDR3 DNA: TGTGCCAGCAGCGTAGGCGGGCTTGTCCAAGAGACCCAGTACTTC; CDR3 protein: CASSVGGLVQETQYF
clone size: NA; V gene: TRBV4-1; J gene: TRBJ2-7; D gene: NA; CDR3 DNA: TGCGCCAGCAGCCAAGATGGAGACTACTCCTACGAGCAGTACTTC; CDR3 protein: CASSQDGDYSYEQYF
clone size: NA; V gene: TRBV7-3; J gene: TRBJ1-1; D gene: NA; CDR3 DNA: TGTGCCAGCAGCTTAAAGGGGGTCACTGAAGCTTTCTTT; CDR3 protein: CASSLKGVTEAFF
clone size: NA; V gene: TRBV7-6; J gene: TRBJ2-1; D gene: TRBD1; CDR3 DNA: TGTGCCAGCAGCCCATCGGGACAGGGGGCTTACGAGCAGTTCTTC; CDR3 protein: CASSPSGQGAYEQFF
clone size: NA; V gene: TRBV28; J gene: TRBJ2-1; D gene: TRBD2; CDR3 DNA: TGTGCCAGCAGTTTTAGCCTAGCGGGAGAGAACAATGAGCAGTTCTTC; CDR3 protein: CASSFSLAGENNEQFF
clone size: NA; V gene: TRBV6-5; J gene: TRBJ2-1; D gene: NA; CDR3 DNA: TGTGCCAGCAGAGGGGGGGCGAGCTCCTACAATGAGCAGTTCTTC; CDR3 protein: CASRGGASSYNEQFF
clone size: NA; V gene: TRBV6-2/TRBV6-3; J gene: TRBJ1-5; D gene: TRBD1; CDR3 DNA: TGTGCCAGCAGCCCCCGACAGGGTCTGGGGAGCAATCAGCCCCAGCATTTT; CDR3 protein: CASSPRQGLGSNQPQHF
clone size: once; V gene: TRBV30; J gene: TRBJ2-2; D gene: NA; CDR3 DNA: TGTGCCTGGAGTGTAGGGCCGGCGGGCACCGGGGAGCTGTTTTTT; CDR3 protein: CAWSVGPAGTGELFF
clone size: NA; V gene: TRBV10-3; J gene: TRBJ1-4; D gene: TRBD1; CDR3 DNA: TGTGCCATCAGTGCGGGACAGGATAATGAAAAACTGTTTTTT; CDR3 protein: CAISAGQDNEKLFF
clone size: NA; V gene: TRBV18; J gene: TRBJ1-2; D gene: NA; CDR3 DNA: TGTGCCAGCTCAGAAGGGGCGGGGAACTATGGCTACACCTTC; CDR3 protein: CASSEGAGNYGYTF
clone size: NA; V gene: TRBV29-1; J gene: TRBJ2-4; D gene: NA; CDR3 DNA: TGCAGCGTGGGGGGGCGGGCAGCCAAAAACATTCAGTACTTC; CDR3 protein: CSVGGRAAKNIQYF
clone size: NA; V gene: TRBV28; J gene: TRBJ1-2; D gene: TRBD1; CDR3 DNA: TGTGCCAGCAGTTTCCGCCCGGGACAGGAAAACTATGGCTACACCTTC; CDR3 protein: CASSFRPGQENYGYTF
clone size: NA; V gene: TRBV7-8; J gene: TRBJ2-7; D gene: NA; CDR3 DNA: TGTGCCAGCAGCTTAGGGGCAGGGTATGGCGAGCAGTACTTC; CDR3 protein: CASSLGAGYGEQYF
clone size: few; V gene: TRBV19; J gene: TRBJ2-1; D gene: TRBD1; CDR3 DNA: TGTGCCAGTAGTATAGACAGGGGGTACAATGAGCAGTTCTTC; CDR3 protein: CASSIDRGYNEQFF
clone size: NA; V gene: TRBV7-9; J gene: TRBJ1-1; D gene: TRBD1; CDR3 DNA: TGTGCCAGCAGCCCAGACAGGGGCGAGGGCACTGAAGCTTTCTTT; CDR3 protein: CASSPDRGEGTEAFF
clone size: NA; V gene: TRBV20-1; J gene: TRBJ2-1; D gene: TRBD1; CDR3 DNA: TGCAGTGCTAGTATCTCCAGGGGGCGCAATGAGCAGTTCTTC; CDR3 protein: CSASISRGRNEQFF
clone size: NA; V gene: TRBV28; J gene: TRBJ1-2; D gene: NA; CDR3 DNA: TGTGCCAGCAGGCAAGGGGGTAGGAATGGCTACACCTTC; CDR3 protein: CASRQGGRNGYTF
clone size: NA; V gene: TRBV29-1; J gene: TRBJ1-2; D gene: TRBD1; CDR3 DNA: TGCAGCGTTCTCCCCGGGACAGCCTATGGCTACACCTTC; CDR3 protein: CSVLPGTAYGYTF
clone size: NA; V gene: TRBV5-1; J gene: TRBJ2-6; D gene: TRBD2; CDR3 DNA: TGCGCCAGCAGCTCCCTCACGGGGGGGCCTGGGGCCAACGTCCTGACTTTC; CDR3 protein: CASSSLTGGPGANVLTF
clone size: once; V gene: TRBV7-3; J gene: TRBJ2-5; D gene: NA; CDR3 DNA: TGTGCCAGCACCAACGCAGGGCTGGAGACCCAGTACTTC; CDR3 protein: CASTNAGLETQYF
clone size: NA; V gene: TRBV28; J gene: TRBJ1-1; D gene: NA; CDR3 DNA: TGTGCCAGCACCCTATATAACCTCCCGAACACTGAAGCTTTCTTT; CDR3 protein: CASTLYNLPNTEAFF
clone size: once; V gene: TRBV11-2; J gene: TRBJ1-4; D gene: TRBD1; CDR3 DNA: TGTGCCAGCAGCTTAGTGGCGGGGACAGGGAATGAAAAACTGTTTTTT; CDR3 protein: CASSLVAGTGNEKLFF
clone size: NA; V gene: TRBV3-1/TRBV3-2; J gene: TRBJ1-1; D gene: NA; CDR3 DNA: TGTGCCAGCAGCCAAGGAGGGGAAGCTTTCTTT; CDR3 protein: CASSQGGEAFF
clone size: NA; V gene: TRBV28; J gene: TRBJ2-7; D gene: TRBD2; CDR3 DNA: TGTGCCAGCAGTTTCGCAACGGGAGGAGGGTACGAGCAGTACTTC; CDR3 protein: CASSFATGGGYEQYF
clone size: NA; V gene: TRBV7-9; J gene: TRBJ2-2; D gene: TRBD2; CDR3 DNA: TGTGCCACCCCGCGGGGGAGGACAAACACCGGGGAGCTGTTTTTT; CDR3 protein: CATPRGRTNTGELFF
clone size: NA; V gene: TRBV18; J gene: TRBJ1-1; D gene: NA; CDR3 DNA: TGTGCCAGCTCACCAGGGGAGGGTGAAGCTTTCTTT; CDR3 protein: CASSPGEGEAFF
clone size: NA; V gene: TRBV9; J gene: TRBJ1-4; D gene: TRBD1; CDR3 DNA: TGTGCCAGCAGCGGCACAGGGGCGTTGGCCGAAAAACTGTTTTTT; CDR3 protein: CASSGTGALAEKLFF
clone size: NA; V gene: TRBV18; J gene: TRBJ1-1; D gene: NA; CDR3 DNA: TGTGCCAGCTCTCCGGACAGCCCTATGAACACTGAAGCTTTCTTT; CDR3 protein: CASSPDSPMNTEAFF
clone size: NA; V gene: TRBV2; J gene: TRBJ1-5; D gene: NA; CDR3 DNA: TGTGCCAGCAGTGAAGACGACAGTTCCCAGCATTTT; CDR3 protein: CASSEDDSSQHF
clone size: NA; V gene: TRBV19; J gene: TRBJ2-5; D gene: TRBD1; CDR3 DNA: TGTGCCAGTAGTTCGGGGACAGGGGAGTGGGAGACCCAGTACTTC; CDR3 protein: CASSSGTGEWETQYF
clone size: NA; V gene: TRBV29-1; J gene: TRBJ1-4; D gene: NA; CDR3 DNA: TGCAGCGGTGTGATTCAGAATAATGAAAAACTGTTTTTT; CDR3 protein: CSGVIQNNEKLFF
clone size: once; V gene: TRBV10-3; J gene: TRBJ2-2; D gene: TRBD2; CDR3 DNA: TGTGCCATCAGTGAGTCGAGGCTAGCGGAAGATGTCACCGGGGAGCTGTTTTTT; CDR3 protein: CAISESRLAEDVTGELFF
clone size: NA; V gene: TRBV28; J gene: TRBJ2-2; D gene: NA; CDR3 DNA: TGTGCCAGCAGGCAGGCTGGGCCCACCGGGGAGCTGTTTTTT; CDR3 protein: CASRQAGPTGELFF
clone size: few; V gene: TRBV5-1; J gene: TRBJ2-1; D gene: NA; CDR3 DNA: TGCGCCAGCAGCTCTTCGGGGGACTCCTACAATGAGCAGTTCTTC; CDR3 protein: CASSSSGDSYNEQFF
clone size: NA; V gene: TRBV2; J gene: TRBJ2-5; D gene: NA; CDR3 DNA: TGTGCCAGCAGTATCCAGGGACAAGAGACCCAGTACTTC; CDR3 protein: CASSIQGQETQYF
clone size: NA; V gene: TRBV28; J gene: TRBJ2-5; D gene: NA; CDR3 DNA: TGTGCCAGCAGTCTCCCCGAGTTCGCCCAGGCGCCCCAGTACTTC; CDR3 protein: CASSLPEFAQAPQYF
clone size: NA; V gene: TRBV28; J gene: TRBJ1-3; D gene: NA; CDR3 DNA: TGTGCCAGCAGTCCGCGGAGCCTCTCTGGAAACACCATATATTTT; CDR3 protein: CASSPRSLSGNTIYF
clone size: NA; V gene: TRBV24-1; J gene: TRBJ2-2; D gene: NA; CDR3 DNA: TGTGCCACCAGCTACACCGGGGAGCTGTTTTTT; CDR3 protein: CATSYTGELFF
clone size: NA; V gene: TRBV7-8; J gene: TRBJ2-3; D gene: NA; CDR3 DNA: TGTGCCAGCAGCTTAGCACAGGTCCGCACAGATACGCAGTATTTT; CDR3 protein: CASSLAQVRTDTQYF
clone size: NA; V gene: TRBV5-5; J gene: TRBJ2-7; D gene: NA; CDR3 DNA: TGTGCCAGCAGCCAACTGCAGGGGTCCCTCTACGAGCAGTACTTC; CDR3 protein: CASSQLQGSLYEQYF
clone size: NA; V gene: TRBV9; J gene: TRBJ2-1; D gene: NA; CDR3 DNA: TGTGCCAGCAGCGTAGGGGGCGGGGTCTCGAATGAGCAGTTCTTC; CDR3 protein: CASSVGGGVSNEQFF
clone size: few; V gene: TRBV29-1; J gene: TRBJ2-1; D gene: NA; CDR3 DNA: TGCAGCGTTGAAGATCGAGGGATTGAGCAGTTCTTC; CDR3 protein: CSVEDRGIEQFF
clone size: NA; V gene: TRBV5-8; J gene: TRBJ2-5; D gene: NA; CDR3 DNA: TGTGCCAGCAGCTTTGGACAGGAGGGGGAGACCCAGTACTTC; CDR3 protein: CASSFGQEGETQYF
clone size: NA; V gene: TRBV7-9; J gene: TRBJ2-1; D gene: TRBD2; CDR3 DNA: TGTGCCAGCAGCATACTAGCGGGAGTTAACAATGAGCAGTTCTTC; CDR3 protein: CASSILAGVNNEQFF
clone size: few; V gene: TRBV19; J gene: TRBJ2-7; D gene: TRBD1; CDR3 DNA: TGTGCCAGTAGGCCCGGGACAGTGGGCTACGAGCAGTACTTC; CDR3 protein: CASRPGTVGYEQYF